Below, 7 T cell receptor beta chains from the same sample are listed, as sequenced in a study of early T cells in non-severe SARS-CoV-2 infection. TCRdb reanalysed the 5' RACE reads using MiXCR and keeps one entry per CDR3 protein. Here the sample spans more than 85,000 distinct CDR3 sequences, roughly 17% being singletons. The sequenced sample consisted of whole blood. These receptors came from an adult who was a healthcare worker with PCR-confirmed SARS-CoV-2 infection or an uninfected control (not recorded which).

This clonotype came up a few times. V and J are TRBV19 and TRBJ1-5; 7 nucleotides line up with TRBD1. V lost 5 bases to trimming and J lost 7 bases; unmatched junction nucleotides: 5. The CDR3 is 13 residues long. Looked up from germline, CDR1 is LNHDA and CDR2 is SQIVND (reference sequence). DNA for the CDR3: TGTGCCAGTAGTGGTACAGGGGAGCAGCCCCAGCATTTT. The encoded protein is CASSGTGEQPQHF.

In this sample, this clonotype turned up many times. J is TRBJ2-3 and V is TRBV20-1; D is ambiguous. V was trimmed by 4 bases and J by 0 bases, leaving 8 bases between them. From germline, CDR1 is DFQATT and CDR2 SNEGSKA (reference sequence). The CDR3 sequence is 13 residues long. DNA of the CDR3: TGCAGTGCTATTTACTCTAGCACAGATACGCAGTATTTT. Translation gives CSAIYSSTDTQYF.

The J gene is TRBJ2-4, the V gene TRBV20-1, with D perhaps TRBD1 or TRBD2 (5 bases each). The CDR3 is 13 amino acids. Trimming took off 5 bases at V and 1 base at J, with 9 bases between the two ends. The germline V gene has CDR1 DFQATT and CDR2 SNEGSKA (reference sequence). CDR3 nucleotide sequence: TGCAGTGCTTCGTGGGGGGCCAAAAACATTCAGTACTTC. It is translated as CSASWGAKNIQYF.

This clonotype was picked up a small number of times. This chain links TRBV27 with TRBJ2-7, with D perhaps TRBD2 (6 bases). There are 14 residues in the CDR3. V was cut by 5 bases and J by 0 bases, with 11 bases left in between. The germline gives CDR1 MNHEY, CDR2 SMNVEV (reference sequence). CDR3 in amino acids: CASSDGSSSYEQYF. In nucleotides, the CDR3 is TGTGCCAGCAGTGACGGGAGCTCCTCCTACGAGCAGTACTTC.

This clonotype was detected once. The chain is built from TRBV29-1 and TRBJ2-7, with a possible D match to TRBD2 (6 bases). Trimming took 7 bases from V and 5 from J, leaving 12 bases between them. Germline V lookup: CDR1 SQVTM, CDR2 ANQGSEA. The CDR3 is 11 amino acids. CDR3 sequence: CSASGRNEQYF. CDR3 sequence (DNA): TGCAGCGCTTCAGGGAGGAACGAGCAGTACTTC.

The sample holds many counts of this clonotype. The V call is TRBV10-1, the J call TRBJ2-3, with 8 bases that match TRBD2. This CDR3 contains 16 residues. Trimming at V came to 0 bases and at J to 3 bases, leaving 5 bases not matched to a gene. From germline, CDR1 is WNHNN and CDR2 SYGVQD (reference sequence). CDR3: CASSESTGGPTDTQYF. The CDR3, as DNA: TGCGCCAGCAGTGAGTCGACGGGGGGGCCAACAGATACGCAGTATTTT.

This clonotype came up a few times. The CDR3 DNA reads TGTGCCAGCAGTTACCCCAGCCTCCGGAACACTGAAGCTTTCTTT. The encoded protein is CASSYPSLRNTEAFF. This chain connects TRBV6-2 or TRBV6-3 to TRBJ1-1, with D uncertain. This CDR3 region has 15 residues. The ends were cut back, 2 bases at V and 1 base at J, with 11 bases in the middle. Germline values: CDR1 MNHEY, CDR2 SVGEGT.